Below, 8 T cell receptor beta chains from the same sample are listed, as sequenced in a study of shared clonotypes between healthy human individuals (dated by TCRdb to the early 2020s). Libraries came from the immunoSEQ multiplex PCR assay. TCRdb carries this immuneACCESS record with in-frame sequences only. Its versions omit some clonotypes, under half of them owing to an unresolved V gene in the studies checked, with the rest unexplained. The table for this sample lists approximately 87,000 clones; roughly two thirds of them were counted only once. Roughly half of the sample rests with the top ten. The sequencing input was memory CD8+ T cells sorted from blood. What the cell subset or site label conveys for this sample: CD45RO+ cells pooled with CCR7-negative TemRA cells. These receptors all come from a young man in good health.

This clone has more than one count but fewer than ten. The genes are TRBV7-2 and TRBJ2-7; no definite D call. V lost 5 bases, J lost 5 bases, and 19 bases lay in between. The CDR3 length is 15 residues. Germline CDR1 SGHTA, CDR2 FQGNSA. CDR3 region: CASSVTSNRIHEQYF. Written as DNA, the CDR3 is TGTGCCAGCAGCGTCACAAGCAATAGGATCCACGAGCAGTACTTC.

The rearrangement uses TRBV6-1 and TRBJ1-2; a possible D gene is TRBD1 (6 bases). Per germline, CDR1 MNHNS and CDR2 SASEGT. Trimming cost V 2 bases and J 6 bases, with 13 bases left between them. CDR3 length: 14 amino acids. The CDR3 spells CASSEFGGANGYTF. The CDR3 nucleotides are TGTGCCAGCAGTGAATTCGGGGGGGCAAATGGCTACACCTTC.

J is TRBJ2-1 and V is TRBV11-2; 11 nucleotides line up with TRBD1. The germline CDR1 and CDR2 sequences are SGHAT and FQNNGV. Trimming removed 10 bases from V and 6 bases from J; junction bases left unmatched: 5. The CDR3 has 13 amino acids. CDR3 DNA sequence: TGTGCCACGGGGACAGGGGGTCTCAATGAGCAGTTCTTC. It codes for CATGTGGLNEQFF.

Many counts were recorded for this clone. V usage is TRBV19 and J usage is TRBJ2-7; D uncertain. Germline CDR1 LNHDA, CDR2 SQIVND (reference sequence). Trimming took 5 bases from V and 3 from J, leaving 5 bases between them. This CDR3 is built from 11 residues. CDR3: CASSSYYEQYF. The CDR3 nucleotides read TGTGCCAGTAGTTCCTACTACGAGCAGTACTTC.

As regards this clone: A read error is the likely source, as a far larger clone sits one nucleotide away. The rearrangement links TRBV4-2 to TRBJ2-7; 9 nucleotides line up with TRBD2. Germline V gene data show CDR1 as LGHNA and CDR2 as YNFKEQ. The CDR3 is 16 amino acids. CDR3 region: CANSQDSGSPSYEQYF. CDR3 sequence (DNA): TGTGCCAACAGCCAGGATAGCGGGAGCCCTTCCTACGAGCAGTACTTC.

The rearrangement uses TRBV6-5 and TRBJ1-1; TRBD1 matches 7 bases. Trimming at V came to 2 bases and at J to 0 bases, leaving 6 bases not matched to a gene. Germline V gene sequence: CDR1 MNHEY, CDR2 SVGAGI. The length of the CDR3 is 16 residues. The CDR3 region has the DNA TGTGCCAGCAGTTACGCCCCAGGGGGGATGAACACTGAAGCTTTCTTT. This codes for CASSYAPGGMNTEAFF.

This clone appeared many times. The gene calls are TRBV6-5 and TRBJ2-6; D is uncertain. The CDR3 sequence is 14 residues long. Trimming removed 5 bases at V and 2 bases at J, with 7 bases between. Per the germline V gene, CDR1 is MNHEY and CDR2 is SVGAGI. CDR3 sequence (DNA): TGTGCCAGCAGTGATTTAGCTGGGGCCAACGTCCTGACTTTC. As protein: CASSDLAGANVLTF.

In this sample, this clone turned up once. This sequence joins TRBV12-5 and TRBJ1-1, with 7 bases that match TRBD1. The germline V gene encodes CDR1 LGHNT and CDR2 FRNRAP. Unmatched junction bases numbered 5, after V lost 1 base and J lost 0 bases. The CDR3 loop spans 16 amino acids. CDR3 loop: CASGLGRQGMNTEAFF. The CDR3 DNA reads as TGTGCTAGTGGTTTGGGCCGACAGGGAATGAACACTGAAGCTTTCTTT. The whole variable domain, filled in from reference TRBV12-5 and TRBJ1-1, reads DARVTQTPRHKVTEMGQEVTMRCQPILGHNTVFWYRQTMMQGLELLAYFRNRAPLDDSGMPKDRFSAEMPDATLATLKIQPSEPRDSAVYFCASGLGRQGMNTEAFFGQGTRLTVV.